The clone carrying this T cell receptor beta chain occurred once. Its antigen is not known. The data stem from a study of OX40 agonist ivuxolimab in advanced cancers. Study summary: Patients were infused with ivuxolimab every 2 weeks at 0.01 to 10 mg/kg.

If patients had autoimmune disease history or systemic immunosuppression, they were excluded. Clones were sequenced by immunoSEQ multiplex PCR, and TCRdb holds only the in-frame ones, with some missing. The profile covers tens of thousands of clones, with approximately 90% appearing a single time and around 0.51% taken by the ten largest. Study-level results: On average, CD8+ T cells showed a greater number of expanded clones than CD4+.

The V and J ends lost 2 bases and 4 bases, in that order; junction bases with no gene match: 7. Germline CDR1 is SGHTA and CDR2 is FQGTGA. The CDR3 has 15 residues. The source of this sequence is an adult with an advanced solid tumor such as melanoma, head and neck, liver or kidney cancer. This chain links TRBV7-3 with TRBJ2-7, with 8 bases identical to TRBD2. The sample consisted of CD4+ or CD8+ T cells sorted from blood, taken in a trial of the OX40 agonist ivuxolimab. In DNA form, the CDR3 reads TGTGCCAGCAGCTTATCCGCTAGCGGGCCTTACGAGCAGTACTTC. This codes for CASSLSASGPYEQYF.